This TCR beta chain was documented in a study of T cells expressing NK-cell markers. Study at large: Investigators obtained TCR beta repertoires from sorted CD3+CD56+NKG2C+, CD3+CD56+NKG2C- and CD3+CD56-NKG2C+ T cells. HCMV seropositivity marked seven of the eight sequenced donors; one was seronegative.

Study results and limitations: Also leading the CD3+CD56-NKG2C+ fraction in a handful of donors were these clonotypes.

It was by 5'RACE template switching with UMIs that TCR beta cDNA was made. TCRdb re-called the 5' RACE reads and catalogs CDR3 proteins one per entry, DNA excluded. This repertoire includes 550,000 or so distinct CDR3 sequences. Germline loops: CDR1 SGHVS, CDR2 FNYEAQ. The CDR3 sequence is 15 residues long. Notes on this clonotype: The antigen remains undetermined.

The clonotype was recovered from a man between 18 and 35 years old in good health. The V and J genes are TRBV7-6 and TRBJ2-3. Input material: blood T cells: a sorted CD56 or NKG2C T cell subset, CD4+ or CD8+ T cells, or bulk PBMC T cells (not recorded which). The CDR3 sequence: CASSLLTESTDTQYF.